The present TCR beta chain was sequenced within a study of human T cells and chemical hapten exposure. This CDR3 has 15 residues. V shed 0 bases, J shed 0 bases, and the junction held 3 bases outside the gene matches. Germline lookup yields CDR1 DFQATT and CDR2 SNEGSKA (reference sequence). This clonotype was recorded at least ten times. Total RNA was isolated from whole blood that had not been fractionated. In the study's own analysis: Sampled TCR counts reached a median of around 94,000 per sample, with values ranging from about 20,000 to 700,000. In TCRdb, the 5' RACE reads were re-called with MiXCR into one record per CDR3 protein. V and J calls and clone size were set by TCRdb, not the authors. The profile shows 120,000 to 150,000 distinct CDR3 sequences, around 4% of them singletons.

The TCR originated in a female donor in good health. V and J are TRBV20-1 and TRBJ2-3, with 7 positions matching TRBD2. The CDR3 bases are TGCAGTGCTAGAGATCAGCGGGGAAGCACAGATACGCAGTATTTT. Its translation is CSARDQRGSTDTQYF.